This passage covers 22 T cell receptor beta chains from one sample sequenced in a study of T-cell memory formation after mild COVID-19. TCRdb processed the 5' RACE reads anew with MiXCR; each CDR3 protein has one entry. The data show 300,000 to 350,000 distinct CDR3 sequences, with roughly 13% seen just once and around 20% held by the top ten. Sequencing input: PBMCs or a T cell subset sorted from them (not recorded which). These receptors all come from a man aged 18 to 35 who had mild COVID-19 (a few samples of this study predate the infection). Cell type and time point are not known.

The chain links TRBV20-1 to TRBJ2-6, with 11 positions matching TRBD1. This CDR3 region has 15 residues. Germline V gene lookup returns CDR1 DFQATT and CDR2 SNEGSKA (reference sequence). With 4 bases clipped from V and 2 bases from J, the junction kept 1 base outside the gene matches. DNA of the CDR3: TGCAGTGCTATGGACAGGGGGCCTGGGGCCAACGTCCTGACTTTC. Protein sequence: CSAMDRGPGANVLTF.

The CDR3 sequence: CASSYQTGEQFF. The DNA for the CDR3 is TGTGCCAGCAGTTATCAGACGGGTGAGCAGTTCTTC. This chain links TRBV6-6 with TRBJ2-1; unclear D gene. The CDR3 length is 12 residues. V lost 3 bases and J lost 9, with 9 bases in between. Germline CDR1 and CDR2: MNHNY and SVGAGI (reference sequence).

This sequence joins TRBV6-6 and TRBJ2-3, with TRBD2 matching 7 bases. This CDR3 comprises 15 residues. CDR1 and CDR2 (germline): MNHNY, SVGAGI (reference sequence). Losses at the gene ends were 7 bases for V and 0 bases for J; bases not matched to a gene: 7. Here the CDR3 reads CASTLRSGSTDTQYF. CDR3 sequence (DNA): TGTGCCAGCACCTTACGTAGCGGGAGCACAGATACGCAGTATTTT.

This chain connects TRBV12-3 or TRBV12-4 to TRBJ2-5, with D maybe TRBD1 (6 bases). The CDR3 contains 15 residues. Trimming took off 1 base at V and 0 bases at J, with 9 bases between the two ends. This chain's CDR3 is CASSLGTEYQETQYF. The CDR3, as DNA: TGTGCCAGCAGTTTAGGGACAGAGTACCAAGAGACCCAGTACTTC.

J is TRBJ2-7 and V is TRBV5-1; 9 bases align to TRBD1. This CDR3 region has 13 residues. V gave up 3 bases and J gave up 5 bases; unmatched junction bases: 3. The V gene's germline CDR1 is SGHRS and CDR2 YFSETQ. CDR3 residues: CASSWGQGDEQYV. The CDR3 DNA follows: TGCGCCAGCAGCTGGGGACAGGGTGACGAGCAGTACGTC.

The table lists this clonotype with a few counts. V usage is TRBV6-5 and J usage is TRBJ2-7, with 8 bases fitting TRBD2. The germline V gene has CDR1 MNHEY and CDR2 SVGAGI. The CDR3 is made up of 15 amino acids. J was trimmed by 0 bases and V by 4 bases; bases with no gene match: 5. In nucleotides, the CDR3 is TGTGCCAGCAGTTTCGGGGGGGTTTCCTCCTACGAGCAGTACTTC. Amino acids: CASSFGGVSSYEQYF.

The sample holds one count of this clonotype. The chain uses TRBV5-1 and TRBJ2-5, with D uncertain. The CDR3 runs to 14 residues. V was trimmed by 2 bases and J by 5 bases, leaving 13 bases between them. The germline V gene has CDR1 SGHRS and CDR2 YFSETQ. CDR3 DNA: TGCGCCAGCAGCTTTGATAGAACGGTGGAGACCCAGTACTTC. Its protein is CASSFDRTVETQYF.

The chain uses TRBV5-1 and TRBJ1-1, with D perhaps TRBD1 (5 bases). V was shortened by 3 bases and J by 4 bases, with 16 bases between the two germline ends. CDR1 SGHRS and CDR2 YFSETQ come from the germline V gene. This CDR3 spans 15 amino acids. The CDR3 region is CASSWGTLLSTEAFF. The CDR3 region has the DNA TGCGCCAGCAGCTGGGGGACTCTCCTGAGCACTGAAGCTTTCTTT.

The table lists this clonotype with a few counts. The chain combines TRBV20-1 with TRBJ2-1; 12 bases line up with TRBD2. Germline lookup yields CDR1 DFQATT and CDR2 SNEGSKA (reference sequence). V trimming: 3 bases; J trimming: 4 bases; junction bases outside the gene matches: 4. CDR3 length: 15 residues. CDR3 in DNA: TGCAGTGCTAGCCAGACTAGCGGGGGATACAATGAGCAGTTCTTC. This gives the protein CSASQTSGGYNEQFF.

This clonotype was picked up a small number of times. The chain is built from TRBV20-1 and TRBJ2-7; 9 bases map to TRBD1. J gave up 7 bases and V 6 bases, and 13 bases lay outside the gene matches. This CDR3 region has 14 residues. Germline assignment: CDR1 DFQATT and CDR2 SNEGSKA (reference sequence). CDR3 protein: CSARGGTGLGEQYF. CDR3 bases: TGCAGTGCCCGAGGGGGGACAGGGCTCGGTGAGCAGTACTTC.

The genes are TRBV5-1 and TRBJ1-2; 7 bases line up with TRBD1. V was pared by 4 bases and J by 8 bases, with 14 bases of the junction left unmatched. The germline V gene encodes CDR1 SGHRS and CDR2 YFSETQ. There are 15 residues in the CDR3. For the CDR3, the DNA is TGCGCCAGCAGCCAGACAGGAGGGACAGCAACGGGCTACACCTTC. Amino acids: CASSQTGGTATGYTF.

This clonotype was seen at least ten times. The chain employs TRBV5-1 and TRBJ2-7, with TRBD2 as a possible D gene (5 bases). From germline, CDR1 is SGHRS and CDR2 YFSETQ. The germline V and J ends were trimmed by 4 bases and 3 bases, with 14 bases remaining between them. The length of the CDR3 is 14 residues. The chain's CDR3 is CASSPPGRDYEQYV. DNA for the CDR3: TGCGCCAGCAGCCCCCCCGGACGGGACTACGAGCAGTACGTC.

This clonotype has a handful of counts. The gene calls are TRBV7-2 and TRBJ1-5, with D perhaps matching TRBD1 (6 bases). Looked up from germline, CDR1 is SGHTA and CDR2 is FQGNSA. Trimming stripped 1 base from V and 2 bases from J, with 15 bases between. The CDR3 runs to 17 residues. This CDR3 is CASSLGGGGSGNQPQHF. The CDR3 nucleotides read TGTGCCAGCAGCTTAGGGGGTGGGGGCTCGGGCAATCAGCCCCAGCATTTT. Together with reference TRBV7-2 and TRBJ1-5, the CDR3 gives the full variable domain: GAGVSQSPSNKVTEKGKDVELRCDPISGHTALYWYRQSLGQGLEFLIYFQGNSAPDKSGLPSDRFSAERTGGSVSTLTIQRTQQEDSAVYLCASSLGGGGSGNQPQHFGDGTRLSIL.

There are a few counts of this clonotype. Here the CDR3 DNA reads TGCAGTGCTAGTAGGGGGGCGCCCTACGAGCAGTACGTC. As protein: CSASRGAPYEQYV. The chain recombines TRBV20-1 with TRBJ2-7; D assignment may be TRBD1 or TRBD2 (6 bases each). This CDR3 is 13 amino acids long. In germline, CDR1 is DFQATT, CDR2 SNEGSKA (reference sequence). Trimming took off 3 bases at V and 2 bases at J, with 11 bases between the two ends.

This clonotype was counted between two and nine times. The rearrangement joins TRBV4-2 to TRBJ1-6; D possibly corresponds to TRBD1 (5 bases). The germline gives CDR1 LGHNA, CDR2 YNFKEQ. Trimming removed 2 bases at V and 7 bases at J, with 9 bases between. The CDR3 spans 14 residues. The CDR3 region has the DNA TGTGCCAGCAGCCAACAGGGTCTGAATTCACCCCTCCACTTT. Translated: CASSQQGLNSPLHF.

In its sample, this clonotype was seen a few times. This rearrangement joins TRBV20-1 to TRBJ2-1, with TRBD1 identical over 7 bases. Germline loops: CDR1 DFQATT, CDR2 SNEGSKA (reference sequence). The V gene end was trimmed by 5 bases and the J gene end by 6 bases; junction bases not matched to a gene: 4. The CDR3 contains 12 residues. CDR3 DNA sequence: TGCAGTGCTCCGACAGGGTCCAATGAGCAGTTCTTC. Translated: CSAPTGSNEQFF.

This clonotype was counted a few times. The chain couples TRBV28 to TRBJ1-2, with D unresolved. The germline V gene encodes CDR1 MDHEN and CDR2 SYDVKM. V was trimmed by 8 bases and J by 4 bases, leaving 14 bases between them. The CDR3 has 13 amino acids. CDR3 loop: CASSIRDPYGYTF. The CDR3 DNA follows: TGTGCCAGCTCGATCCGGGATCCCTATGGCTACACCTTC.

This chain uses TRBV6-2 or TRBV6-3 with TRBJ2-2, with D possibly being TRBD1 (6 bases). CDR3 length: 15 residues. Germline loops: CDR1 MNHEY, CDR2 SVGEGT. V lost 4 bases and J lost 2, with 11 bases in between. For the CDR3, the DNA is TGTGCCAGCAGTTCAAGGACAGTTAACACCGGGGAGCTGTTTTTT. It encodes CASSSRTVNTGELFF.

At least ten counts were recorded for this clonotype. The rearrangement joins TRBV2 to TRBJ2-3; D remains unclear. V shed 3 bases and J shed 6 bases, with 7 bases lying between them. This CDR3 spans 12 amino acids. Germline CDR1 and CDR2: SNHLY and FYNNEI. DNA for the CDR3: TGTGCCAGCAGTGAGGTCGCTGATACGCAGTATTTT. It yields the protein CASSEVADTQYF.

This chain joins TRBV5-5 and TRBJ1-1; 9 positions match TRBD1. The CDR3 sequence is 18 residues long. J was trimmed by 4 bases and V by 4 bases; bases with no gene match: 17. The germline V gene encodes CDR1 SGHKS and CDR2 YYEKEE (reference sequence). The CDR3 sequence: CASSRRQTGGLEATEAFF. CDR3 coding DNA: TGTGCCAGCAGCCGACGCCAAACAGGGGGCCTCGAGGCCACTGAAGCTTTCTTT.

This clonotype was detected many times. The chain combines TRBV7-2 with TRBJ2-3, with 7 bases fitting TRBD2. V shed 6 bases and J 0 bases; nucleotides not matched to a gene: 9. The length of the CDR3 is 16 residues. Germline CDR1 reads SGHTA; CDR2 reads FQGNSA. The CDR3 DNA follows: TGTGCCAGCAGGTTGGGGGGAGGGCCTAGCACAGATACGCAGTATTTT. It codes for CASRLGGGPSTDTQYF.

The sample holds a few counts of this clonotype. The chain couples TRBV10-3 to TRBJ1-5; 11 positions agree with TRBD1. The trim removed 5 bases at V and 5 bases at J, leaving 2 bases unmatched. This CDR3 is built from 14 residues. Germline assignment: CDR1 ENHRY and CDR2 SYGVKD. Written as DNA, the CDR3 is TGTGCCATCAGTCAGGGACAGGGGGATCAGCCCCAGCATTTT. Translating it yields CAISQGQGDQPQHF.